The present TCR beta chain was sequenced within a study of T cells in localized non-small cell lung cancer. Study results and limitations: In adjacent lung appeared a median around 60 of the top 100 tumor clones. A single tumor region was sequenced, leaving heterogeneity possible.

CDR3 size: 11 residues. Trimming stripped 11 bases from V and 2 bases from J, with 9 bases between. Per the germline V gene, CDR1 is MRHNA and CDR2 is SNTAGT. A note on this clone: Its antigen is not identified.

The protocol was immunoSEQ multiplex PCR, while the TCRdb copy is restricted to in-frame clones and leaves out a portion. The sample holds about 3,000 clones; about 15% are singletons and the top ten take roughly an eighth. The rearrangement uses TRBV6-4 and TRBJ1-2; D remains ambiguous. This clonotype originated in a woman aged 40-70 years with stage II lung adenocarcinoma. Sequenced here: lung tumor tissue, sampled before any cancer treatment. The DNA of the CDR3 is TGTGCCCTGAACGGGAACTATGGCTACACCTTC. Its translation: CALNGNYGYTF.